Sequencing of this T cell receptor (beta chain) was carried out in a study of blood T cell repertoires in COVID-19. At the level of the study: Sites across the United States, Italy and Spain contributed samples from acute and convalescent COVID-19. PBMCs, B-cell-depleted T cells, or T cells provided the cDNA or gDNA that made up the material.

Authors' processing steps: Amplifying reference gene primers gave estimates of nucleated cell counts. Repertoires were generated with immunoSEQ multiplex PCR, while TCRdb's copy carries only in-frame clones and drops some. V and J calls and clone size come straight from that table; D and trimming were deduced from the DNA. Here the sample spans approximately 36,000 clones, more than 80% being singletons. The sample consisted of peripheral blood. The origin of this receptor is a human donor in a cohort sampled during active or convalescent COVID-19. The donor label of this sample is uncertain.

The CDR3 coding sequence is TGTGCCAGCAGGTCCGGCGGGAACACCATATATTTT. This encodes CASRSGGNTIYF. The chain uses TRBV6-5 and TRBJ1-3; no clear D. V was shortened by 6 bases and J by 7 bases, with 10 bases between the two germline ends. The CDR3 spans 12 residues. In germline, CDR1 is MNHEY, CDR2 SVGAGI.